These 11 T cell receptor beta chains share one sample of origin, sequenced in a study of blood T cell repertoires in COVID-19. Data came from immunoSEQ multiplex PCR; TCRdb stores just in-frame clones and leaves some out. Among approximately 220,000 clones, roughly four fifths were seen once, and the ten largest hold 2% to 2.5%. Sequencing used peripheral blood. These receptors all come from a woman aged 60-70 years with acute or convalescent COVID-19.

J is TRBJ1-4 and V is TRBV4-2; TRBD1 might be the D (6 bases). V dropped 0 bases and J dropped 8 bases, with 13 bases sitting between them. From germline, CDR1 is LGHNA and CDR2 YNFKEQ. CDR3 size: 15 residues. In DNA, the CDR3 is TGTGCCAGCAGCCAAGAGGCAGGGCAGGGGGAAAAACTGTTTTTT. Residues: CASSQEAGQGEKLFF.

CDR3 in amino acids: CASSITRNVFPSEAFF. CDR3 coding DNA: TGTGCCAGTAGTATAACCAGGAACGTATTTCCAAGTGAAGCTTTCTTT. The V gene is TRBV19, the J gene TRBJ1-1; D call uncertain. Germline-derived CDR1 and CDR2 are LNHDA and SQIVND (reference sequence). Between the trimmed V and J ends, which lost 2 bases and 7 bases, there was a span of 20 bases. The CDR3 sequence is 16 residues long. Using reference TRBV19 and TRBJ1-1 for the parts outside the CDR3, the full variable domain is DGGITQSPKYLFRKEGQNVTLSCEQNLNHDAMYWYRQDPGQGLRLIYYSQIVNDFQKGDIAEGYSVSREKKESFPLTVTSAQKNPTAFYLCASSITRNVFPSEAFFGQGTRLTVV.

CDR3: CASSTIPGLNWNTIYF. CDR3 nucleotide sequence: TGTGCCAGCAGTACCATACCGGGACTCAATTGGAACACCATATATTTT. The chain is built from TRBV2 and TRBJ1-3; possible D gene TRBD1, 5 bases. There are 16 residues in the CDR3. Germline lookup yields CDR1 SNHLY and CDR2 FYNNEI. The ends were cut back, 5 bases at V and 7 bases at J, with 21 bases in the middle.

This chain joins TRBV5-6 and TRBJ1-2, with 8 nucleotides matching TRBD1. Losses at the gene ends were 0 bases for V and 4 bases for J; bases not matched to a gene: 8. Germline CDR1 SGHDT, CDR2 YYEEEE. This CDR3 is 16 amino acids long. The CDR3 DNA reads TGTGCCAGCAGCTTGGGGATGCCAGGGGGCCTCTATGGCTACACCTTC. It codes for CASSLGMPGGLYGYTF.

This chain uses TRBV25-1 with TRBJ1-1; a possible D gene is TRBD1 (6 bases). The CDR3 contains 17 residues. CDR1 is MGHDK and CDR2 is SYGVNS in the germline V gene. Trimming removed 7 bases from V and 5 bases from J, with 26 bases in between. The CDR3 DNA follows: TGTGCCAGCACTAGGCGTGGTGGGGGCATGCTGGAAACTGAAGCTTTCTTT. Translated, it gives CASTRRGGGMLETEAFF.

V and J are TRBV11-2 and TRBJ2-1; D call uncertain. Germline CDR1 SGHAT, CDR2 FQNNGV. This CDR3 contains 14 residues. The V end was cut by 3 bases, the J end by 0 bases, with 6 bases between. The CDR3 region is CASSFQNSYNEQFF. CDR3 bases: TGTGCCAGCAGCTTCCAGAACTCCTACAATGAGCAGTTCTTC. The complete variable domain, with remaining parts taken from reference TRBV11-2 and TRBJ2-1, reads EAGVAQSPRYKIIEKRQSVAFWCNPISGHATLYWYQQILGQGPKLLIQFQNNGVVDDSQLPKDRFSAERLKGVDSTLKIQPAKLEDSAVYLCASSFQNSYNEQFFGPGTRLTVL.

The CDR3 DNA reads TGTGCCAGCAGCCGAACGGTGGTGGAGCAGTACTTC. It is translated as CASSRTVVEQYF. This chain joins TRBV11-1 and TRBJ2-7; D gene ambiguous. Trimming took off 5 bases at V and 7 bases at J, with 12 bases between the two ends. This CDR3 is 12 amino acids long. Germline CDR1 is SGHAT and CDR2 is FQDESV (reference sequence).

The rearrangement joins TRBV28 to TRBJ1-1; the D gene is possibly TRBD1 (5 bases). Germline V lookup: CDR1 MDHEN, CDR2 SYDVKM. The ends were cut back, 3 bases at V and 1 base at J, with 9 bases in the middle. The CDR3 is 14 residues long. Here the CDR3 DNA reads TGTGCCAGCAGTTTCCCAGGGCCGAACACTGAAGCTTTCTTT. Translated: CASSFPGPNTEAFF.

The genes are TRBV6-1 and TRBJ1-5, with 9 bases fitting TRBD1. Germline CDR1 reads MNHNS; CDR2 reads SASEGT. The length of the CDR3 is 15 residues. V dropped 1 base and J dropped 10; count of bases not matched to a gene: 8. CDR3 residues: CASSEDPGQGDPQHF. The CDR3 bases are TGTGCCAGCAGTGAAGACCCGGGACAGGGTGACCCCCAGCATTTT.

This chain uses TRBV6-2 or TRBV6-3 with TRBJ2-3, with 8 bases aligning to TRBD2. The length of the CDR3 is 18 residues. The J segment lost 4 bases and the V segment lost 0 bases, leaving 12 bases of the junction unmatched. CDR1 is MNHEY and CDR2 is SVGEGT in the germline V gene. This CDR3 is CASSYSSFQGTRADTQYF. The CDR3 DNA reads TGTGCCAGCAGTTACTCGTCGTTCCAGGGGACTAGAGCAGATACGCAGTATTTT.

The J gene is TRBJ1-1, the V gene TRBV29-1, with a weak D call TRBD1 (5 bases). V was clipped by 4 bases and J by 1 base, with 13 bases between them. Germline lookup yields CDR1 SQVTM and CDR2 ANQGSEA. CDR3 length: 14 amino acids. The CDR3 nucleotides read TGCAGCGTTGTCCTTGGACACAGGAACACTGAAGCTTTCTTT. Translated: CSVVLGHRNTEAFF.